The rows below give T cell receptor beta chains drawn from one sample of a study of technical replicates of blood from a few donors. Libraries were prepared by immunoSEQ multiplex PCR; TCRdb keeps only in-frame clonotypes and omits some of them. The table lists fewer than 20,000 clones, 65% to 90% of them singletons. The source material was PBMCs. The receptors come from a human donor in good health. Both conserved end residues are part of each CDR3. A D gene is named only where the DNA matches it firmly. For some rows the clone size is stated as once, few or many, or as a class when expanded; others skip it.

V: TRBV5-1; size: NA; D: NA; J: TRBJ1-2; CDR3: CASRAGTGGNYGYTF; DNA: TGCGCCAGCAGAGCCGGGACCGGGGGGAATTATGGCTACACCTTC
V: TRBV10-3; size: NA; D: NA; J: TRBJ1-1; CDR3: CAVSREGSEAFF; DNA: TGTGCCGTCTCTAGGGAGGGCTCTGAAGCTTTCTTT
V: TRBV6-1; size: NA; D: TRBD2; J: TRBJ2-7; CDR3: CASSTAGGSSYEQYF; DNA: TGTGCCAGCAGTACAGCGGGAGGGTCCTCCTACGAGCAGTACTTC
V: TRBV6-1; size: NA; D: TRBD1; J: TRBJ1-2; CDR3: CASTRDRGGYTF; DNA: TGTGCCAGCACCCGGGACAGGGGTGGCTACACCTTC
V: TRBV16; size: NA; D: NA; J: TRBJ2-1; CDR3: CASSRWEEVNEQFF; DNA: TGTGCCAGCAGTAGGTGGGAGGAGGTCAATGAGCAGTTCTTC
V: TRBV6-1; size: NA; D: NA; J: TRBJ1-4; CDR3: CASSPQPGYEKLFF; DNA: TGTGCCAGCAGTCCTCAGCCGGGTTATGAAAAACTGTTTTTT
V: TRBV5-1; size: NA; D: NA; J: TRBJ1-1; CDR3: CASSGVMNTEAFF; DNA: TGCGCCAGCAGCGGAGTTATGAACACTGAAGCTTTCTTT
V: TRBV15; size: NA; D: TRBD2; J: TRBJ2-2; CDR3: CATSWGLAGTGELFF; DNA: TGTGCCACCAGCTGGGGACTAGCGGGAACCGGGGAGCTGTTTTTT
V: TRBV5-4; size: NA; D: NA; J: TRBJ2-7; CDR3: CASSPGGAYSSYEQYF; DNA: TGTGCCAGCAGCCCCGGAGGAGCGTATAGCTCCTACGAGCAGTACTTC
V: TRBV30; size: once; D: NA; J: TRBJ1-2; CDR3: CAWSEPRLLVTF; DNA: TGTGCCTGGAGTGAACCCCGATTACTAGTTACCTTC
V: TRBV5-5; size: NA; D: NA; J: TRBJ2-7; CDR3: CASSPRNPYEQYF; DNA: TGTGCCAGCAGCCCCAGGAACCCCTACGAGCAGTACTTC
V: TRBV7-3; size: NA; D: TRBD2; J: TRBJ2-5; CDR3: CASSRGGETQYF; DNA: TGTGCCAGCAGCCGGGGGGGAGAGACCCAGTACTTC
V: TRBV11-1; size: NA; D: NA; J: TRBJ2-7; CDR3: CASSPPGREQYF; DNA: TGTGCCAGCAGCCCACCGGGTCGCGAGCAGTACTTC
V: TRBV7-8; size: NA; D: TRBD2; J: TRBJ2-7; CDR3: CASSLFLAVGSYEQYF; DNA: TGTGCCAGCAGCTTATTTCTAGCGGTAGGTTCCTACGAGCAGTACTTC
V: TRBV7-3; size: NA; D: NA; J: TRBJ2-1; CDR3: CASSLMPSSYNEQFF; DNA: TGTGCCAGCAGCCTCATGCCTAGCTCCTACAATGAGCAGTTCTTC
V: TRBV6-5; size: NA; D: TRBD1; J: TRBJ1-2; CDR3: CASTPTGGSYGYTF; DNA: TGTGCCAGCACCCCGACAGGGGGCAGCTATGGCTACACCTTC
V: TRBV6-5; size: NA; D: TRBD1; J: TRBJ2-7; CDR3: CASSSGQGAYEQYF; DNA: TGTGCCAGCAGTTCCGGACAGGGGGCTTACGAGCAGTACTTC
V: TRBV29-1; size: NA; D: NA; J: TRBJ2-2; CDR3: CSVSRGQRAGELFF; DNA: TGCAGCGTTAGCAGAGGACAGAGAGCCGGGGAGCTGTTTTTT
V: TRBV28; size: NA; D: TRBD1; J: TRBJ2-7; CDR3: CASSPGQGATYEQYF; DNA: TGTGCCAGCAGCCCGGGGCAGGGGGCCACCTACGAGCAGTACTTC
V: TRBV21-1; size: NA; D: NA; J: TRBJ1-1; CDR3: CASSKTWGRSSLKGNTEAFF; DNA: TGTGCCAGCAGCAAAACGTGGGGCAGATCATCTCTCAAAGGGAACACTGAAGCTTTCTTT
V: TRBV7-9; size: NA; D: TRBD1; J: TRBJ2-3; CDR3: CASSFFTGAGGTQYF; DNA: TGTGCCAGCAGCTTCTTCACAGGGGCCGGAGGTACGCAGTATTTT
V: TRBV11-3; size: NA; D: NA; J: TRBJ2-3; CDR3: CASSFRAEPPTDTQYF; DNA: TGTGCCAGCAGCTTTCGAGCGGAACCCCCCACAGATACGCAGTATTTT
V: TRBV29-1; size: few; D: TRBD2; J: TRBJ2-5; CDR3: CSVFSGDAQETQYF; DNA: TGCAGCGTGTTTAGCGGGGACGCACAAGAGACCCAGTACTTC